This TCR beta chain was identified during a study of cytomegalovirus exposure and HLA in healthy donors. Study overall: The same platform as the approximately 640 first-cohort repertoires was used for the 90 to 150 validation repertoires, a later analysis reported. Study-level results: In vitro confirmation showed a few CMV-associated chains to be CMV antigen specific. Most TCR sequences proved rare, with some public TCRs found in many donors.

Here immunoSEQ multiplex PCR was the method, and the copy in TCRdb shows in-frame clones only, minus some. This sample carries 150,000 to 250,000 clones, about 81% of them seen once, and the ten largest clones take roughly 1.2%. The donors belonged to the roughly 130-subject validation cohort, separate from the approximately 700-subject first cohort. With regard to this clone: The antigen is not known.

This clonotype was obtained from a woman aged 25 to 39 in good health and CMV-seronegative. The sequenced material came from PBMCs.

The CDR3: CASSDPLWLVKYSYEQYF. CDR3 DNA sequence: TGTGCCAGCAGTGACCCTCTCTGGCTAGTCAAGTACTCCTACGAGCAGTACTTC. The chain recombines TRBV6-4 with TRBJ2-7; D uncertain. The CDR3 has 18 residues. CDR1 and CDR2 from the germline V gene are MRHNA and SNTAGT. Trimming took 2 bases from V and 0 from J, leaving 20 bases between them.